This TCR beta chain was profiled in a study of vaccination and CD4 T cells after COVID-19. Study overall: Sampling after COVID took place at a median of 101 days (range 35 to 161) following diagnosis. Overlapping spike pools from SARS-CoV-2 and HCoV-NL63, HCoV-OC43 and HCoV-229E served as culture stimuli.

Cultured CD4+ T-cell DNA underwent Oncomine TCR Beta short-read sequencing. TCRdb redid the calling of the PCR reads with MiXCR, one entry per CDR3 protein. The sample includes around 10,000 distinct CDR3 sequences, roughly half of them seen just once. Germline CDR1 SEHNR, CDR2 FQNEAQ (reference sequence). After removal of 5 bases from V and 1 base from J, the junction contained 8 bases not matched to a gene. This CDR3 is 15 amino acids long. Treatment described: roughly 11-day PBMC culture with coronavirus spike peptide pools or control peptides (ViraFEST assay). Details on this clonotype: Its specificity is unknown.

This sequence joins TRBV7-9 and TRBJ2-7; TRBD2 agrees at 7 bases. The clonotype was recovered from a human donor who had recovered from COVID-19. Sequencing was performed on CD4+ T cells from blood, cultured in vitro. The CDR3 DNA reads TGTGCCAGCAGCCTGACTGGCGGGAGTTCCTACGAGCAGTACTTC. Translation gives CASSLTGGSSYEQYF.